This TCR beta chain was sequenced for a study of metastatic and nonmetastatic thyroid tumors. Study-wide background: Comparison of repertoires was carried out across blood and tumor or nodule tissue from malignant and benign thyroid patients. Whole-study findings and limits: Benign nodules were reported to have significantly lower TCR beta diversity than malignant thyroid tumors, in blood and tumor.

In regard to this clone: The antigen is unknown.

No treatment had been given to any patient before thyroid surgery. Under the authors' procedure: To classify distant metastasis in papillary thyroid cancer, a model was built from CDR3 differences across clinicopathological groups. TCRdb re-called the PCR reads with MiXCR. The authors' filters were not applied to this entry. The sample includes roughly 24,000 clones, more than 20% of them seen just once. Germline V gene lookup returns CDR1 MRHNA and CDR2 SNTAGT. The CDR3 is 15 amino acids. Trimming removed 0 bases from V and 4 bases from J; junction bases left unmatched: 1. This clonotype originated in a male donor with papillary thyroid cancer or a benign thyroid nodule (not recorded which). Some clones in this sample may be carry-over from other donors' samples. The chain combines TRBV6-4 with TRBJ2-3; 10 nucleotides agree with TRBD1. Sequenced material: blood. This CDR3 reads CASSDSTGGADTQYF. The CDR3 DNA reads as TGTGCCAGCAGTGACTCGACAGGGGGCGCAGATACGCAGTATTTT.